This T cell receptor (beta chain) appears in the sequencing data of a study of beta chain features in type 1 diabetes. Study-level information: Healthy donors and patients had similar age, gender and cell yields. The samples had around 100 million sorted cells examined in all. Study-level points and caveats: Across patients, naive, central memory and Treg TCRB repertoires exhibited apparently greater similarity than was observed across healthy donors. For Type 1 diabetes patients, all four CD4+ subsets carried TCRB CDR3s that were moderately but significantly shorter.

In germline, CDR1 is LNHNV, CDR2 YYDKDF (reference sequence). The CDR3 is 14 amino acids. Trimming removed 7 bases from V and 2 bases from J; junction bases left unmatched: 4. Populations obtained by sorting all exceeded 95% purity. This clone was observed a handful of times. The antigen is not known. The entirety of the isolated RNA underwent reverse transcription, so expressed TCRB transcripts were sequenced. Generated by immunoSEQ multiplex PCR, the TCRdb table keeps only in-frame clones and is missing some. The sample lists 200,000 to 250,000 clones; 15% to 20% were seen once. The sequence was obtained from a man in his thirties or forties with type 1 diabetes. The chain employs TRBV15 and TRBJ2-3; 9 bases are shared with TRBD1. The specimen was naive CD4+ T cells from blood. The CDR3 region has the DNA TGTGCCACCACCCGGGACAGGGCCACAGATACGCAGTATTTT. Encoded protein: CATTRDRATDTQYF.